This is a list of T cell receptor beta chains from one sample in a study of blood T cell repertoires in COVID-19. The repertoire was sequenced with immunoSEQ multiplex PCR; TCRdb's copy has only in-frame clones and lacks some. The sample holds 95,000 to 150,000 clones, over 75% seen once. What was sequenced was peripheral blood. The receptors come from an elderly man with acute or convalescent COVID-19. Each CDR3 is given without its conserved first and last residue.

>TRBV13|13|TRBJ2-2
ASGGQKANTGELF
>TRBV7-6|12|TRBJ2-7
ASSLAGQGYEQY
>TRBV7-9|13|TRBJ1-2
ASSFTGGANDGYT
>TRBV5-1|13|TRBJ2-5
ASSPGTGWGETQY
>TRBV24-1|18|TRBJ1-1
ATSELIGIDDGLLNTEAF
>TRBV7-8|12|TRBJ1-2
ASSLGGTDHGYT
>TRBV5-4|12|TRBJ2-7
ASRSGLAGGEQY
>TRBV28|16|TRBJ2-7
ASSLQGITAGRAYEQY
>TRBV2|11|TRBJ1-2
ASRGTGGSGYT
>TRBV5-1|14|TRBJ2-7
ASSLRGRGSAYEQY
>TRBV11-3|10|TRBJ2-1
ASSLTANEQF
>TRBV5-5|10|TRBJ1-1
ASSLAMAEAF
>TRBV6-5|13|TRBJ1-4
AAGERRTWNEKLF
>TRBV19|14|TRBJ2-1
ASSIDTGGSYNEQF
>TRBV12-5|11|TRBJ1-1
ASGPGQGAGAF
>TRBV4-2|14|TRBJ1-6
ASSQGSSSYNSPLH
>TRBV5-1|13|TRBJ2-5
ASSLERTSGETQY
>TRBV5-1|12|TRBJ2-7
ASSFGRGSYEQY
>TRBV20-1|15|TRBJ2-3
SASGSGTGPTGDTQY